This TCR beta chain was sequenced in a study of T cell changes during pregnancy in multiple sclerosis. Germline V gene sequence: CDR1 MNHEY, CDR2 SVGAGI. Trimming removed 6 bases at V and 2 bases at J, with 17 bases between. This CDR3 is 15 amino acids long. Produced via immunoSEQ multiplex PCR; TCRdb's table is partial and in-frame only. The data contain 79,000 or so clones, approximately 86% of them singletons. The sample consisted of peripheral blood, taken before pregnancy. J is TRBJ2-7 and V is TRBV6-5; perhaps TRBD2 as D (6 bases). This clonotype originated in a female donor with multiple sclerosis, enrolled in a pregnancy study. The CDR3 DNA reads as TGTGCCAGCAGCCACAACTCGGGACTTCCCTACGAGCAGTACTTC. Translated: CASSHNSGLPYEQYF.